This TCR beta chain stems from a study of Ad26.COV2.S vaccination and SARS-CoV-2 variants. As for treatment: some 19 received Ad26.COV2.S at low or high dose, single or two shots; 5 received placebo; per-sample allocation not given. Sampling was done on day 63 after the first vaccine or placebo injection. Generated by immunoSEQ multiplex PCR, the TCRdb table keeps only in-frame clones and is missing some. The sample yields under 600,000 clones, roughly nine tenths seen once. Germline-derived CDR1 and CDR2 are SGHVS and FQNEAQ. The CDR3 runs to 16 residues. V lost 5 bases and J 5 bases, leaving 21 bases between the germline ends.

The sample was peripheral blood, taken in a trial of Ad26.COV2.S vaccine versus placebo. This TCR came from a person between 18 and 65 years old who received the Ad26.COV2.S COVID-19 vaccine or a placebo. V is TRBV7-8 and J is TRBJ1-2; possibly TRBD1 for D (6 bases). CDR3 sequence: CASSLFEETGRYGYTF. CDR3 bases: TGTGCCAGCAGCCTATTCGAAGAAACAGGGCGGTATGGCTACACCTTC.